The present T cell receptor (beta chain) was sequenced within a study of cytomegalovirus exposure and HLA in healthy donors (dated by TCRdb to about 2017). Regarding the research as a whole: An earlier analysis of 587 of the donors reported 250 to 350 Gb of sequence data and 95 million to 130 million unique TCR beta sequences obtained from about 180 million T cells. A later genetic analysis took genome-wide SNP genotypes for about three fifths of the 666 donors and used that subset as a discovery cohort. Donor age, sex, ethnicity and CMV serostatus were collected together with the repertoire data. Across about 380 genotyped donors of the cohort, an average of about 240,000 unique TCR beta nucleotide sequences per donor were sequenced, and roughly 17% of those sequences were non-productive. The study combined high-throughput TCR immunosequencing, statistical association of individual TCRs with disease status, and machine learning to predict cytomegalovirus infection status. Besides the first cohort of some 670 subjects, a separate validation cohort made up of 120 different subjects was used. A later analysis re-examined previously published TCR beta repertoires from around 670 donors and added high-resolution HLA genotyping to investigate patterns of TCR occurrence. An earlier analysis of roughly 600 of the donors used high-throughput TCR beta sequencing to judge whether each TCR beta V gene segment behaved as functional or pseudogenic. HLA typing included class I and class II loci at four-digit resolution. Five DR-DQ haplotypes were treated as single units for association and clustering because of strong linkage in the cohort. The study profiled the T cell repertoires of 550 to 700 subjects by immunosequencing and related them to cytomegalovirus serostatus. Typing coverage varied by locus: roughly 620-630 donors for A, B, C, DRB1 and DQB1; under 550 for DQA1; over 600 for DPA1; fewer than 480 for DPB1. The study aimed to test whether signatures of past pathogen exposure could be identified by cataloging public T cell receptors. Of the roughly 390 genotyped donors, roughly 85% fell in the genetic ancestry cluster associated with self-reported Caucasian donors. The later analysis used no new phenotypic data to find candidate immune exposures, relying instead on TCR beta sequences and their occurrence across donors. All discovery cohort repertoires had been generated on a single sequencing platform. Roughly 290 gigabases of sequencing data and 91 million or so unique TCR sequences made up an early release that covered several hundred HLA-typed donors.

Library preparation was by the immunoSEQ multiplex PCR assay. For the multiplex PCR, a mixture combining 60 forward primers for TCR Vbeta segments and 13 reverse primers for TCR Jbeta segments was used. Amplification of the CDR3 region of rearranged TCR beta genes was performed with a multiplex PCR assay on genomic DNA. Amplified TCR beta libraries were sequenced as 87-base-pair reads on the Illumina HiSeq System. In the paper's pipeline: A later analysis tallied roughly 80 million unique TCR beta chains across the 700 or so repertoires, and some 10 million of those chains were shared by two or more donors. Raw reads were error-corrected and collapsed into unique sequences by a nearest-neighbor algorithm in which closely related sequences were merged to remove PCR and sequencing errors. To assign V, D and J gene segments, CDR3 sequences were aligned to IMGT reference sequences. Each retained sequence needed at least a six-nucleotide match to both a V gene segment and a J gene segment. A rearrangement was called productive if the CDR3 had no stop codons and remained in frame with V and J, and every other rearrangement was called non-productive. Following IMGT convention, CDR3 was defined as the stretch from the second conserved V-encoded cysteine up to the conserved J-encoded phenylalanine. Sequences without an unambiguous match to a single V gene segment were excluded from the earlier analysis of almost 600 of the donors. An earlier analysis of 587 of the donors called V segments functional above 56.7% productive rearrangements and segregating when the between-donor standard deviation exceeded 5%. To diagnose cytomegalovirus status from the catalog of TCR beta chain sequences, a statistical classification framework was built. A later analysis assigned V and J genes by comparing TCR nucleotide sequences with IMGT/GENE-DB human TR gene sequences. In a later analysis, CDR3 sequences and most-parsimonious VDJ recombination scenarios were assigned using the TCRdist pipeline. In a later analysis, each TCR beta chain was defined by its CDR3 amino acid sequence together with its V-gene family, and reads lacking a unique V-gene family were excluded. As a way to deal with suspected cross-contamination and a sequencing artifact, a later analysis dropped 450 to 700 nucleotide sequences that were highly shared and had low generation probability. In a later analysis, a clonal expansion index for each public chain was calculated from normalized within-repertoire ranks of inferred template counts. In a later analysis, generation probabilities were computed with a VDJ recombination model fitted to out-of-frame rearrangements, and the resulting probabilities were checked against IGoR. A later analysis scored TCR-TCR, TCR-HLA and TCR-CMV co-occurrence with hypergeometric tests, applying a repertoire-size bias correction to TCR pairs. False discovery rates were estimated in a later analysis by permuting HLA or CMV assignments 20 times. In a later analysis, co-occurring TCRs were grouped using DBSCAN, and TCRdist sequence similarity was added for clustering within HLA-allele-positive subsets. Repertoires with fewer than 30,000 or more than 120,000 public chains, plus five repertoires with anomalous nucleotide sharing, were excluded from co-occurrence clustering. TCRdb re-hosts the immuneACCESS table, in-frame sequences only. Its copies lack some clones; in the studies checked, an unresolved V gene accounts for under half of them, and the cause for the rest is not known. The DNA gave D and trimming, while V, J and clone size come from that table. The sample yields some 110,000 clones; 70% to 75% were counted once. Roughly 3% of the sample belongs to the ten largest clones.

Notes on this clone: This receptor's antigen is unknown. Base quality data are lacking; no much larger clone is found one base away.

Germline trimming amounts to 3 bases on V and 0 bases on J, with 2 as the count of junction bases outside the gene matches. CDR1 SGHRS and CDR2 YFSETQ are derived from the germline V gene. Including cysteine and phenylalanine, the CDR3 has 15 amino acids. CDR3 DNA only is kept here, 45 bases in frame from base 1. Here is what the overall study found, with its caveats: This cohort had only TCR beta chains sequenced, and the lack of alpha or paired-chain data limited which features could be detected. According to a later analysis, parvovirus B19, influenza, CMV and Epstein-Barr virus appeared linked to several top co-occurrence clusters. A group of highly shared sequence variants was considered likely to be a technical artifact of the sequencing pipeline. In a later analysis, TCR association rates were found to vary across HLA loci, with the most associated TCRs seen for DRB1 alleles and the fewest for HLA-C alleles. The only immune exposure information available for the cohort was CMV serostatus. A later analysis found that HLA-associated TCR beta chains were more clonally expanded and had lower generation probabilities than equally common non-associated chains. In an earlier analysis of approximately 600 of the donors, most TCR beta V segments were observed in productive rearrangements about 90% or about 30% of the time, broadly matching IMGT annotations. Most TCR sequences were seen in very few donors, while some public TCRs were found in many individuals. Correlated functional status among segregating V segments might be attributable to linkage disequilibrium, but an unknown experimental factor could not be ruled out. Sequencing depth was assumed to be roughly uniform across donors in the presence/absence analyses, though that assumption may not hold. A later analysis found that most CMV-associated TCR beta chains appeared HLA-restricted, with HLA associations seemingly driven largely by CMV exposure. Because the 87-base-pair reads could not distinguish some IMGT-functional V segments, including TRBV6-2 and TRBV6-3, those segments were excluded. Compared with the 666-donor mean, donors in an Asian-associated ancestry cluster had fewer N-insertions in productive TCRs, according to a later genetic analysis. A later genetic analysis associated a missense DCLRE1C variant with V-gene and J-gene trimming of TCR beta chains, and an independent cohort replicated the association. A further reported finding was that TCR beta sequences accurately predicted the HLA-A and HLA-B alleles for most subjects in the first cohort. Assigning TCR associations to individual alleles was difficult when HLA alleles, especially DR and DQ, strongly co-occurred. The earlier analysis of 587 of the donors excluded some 15 rarely observed V segments, including chromosome 9 orphons, because counts were too low. According to the authors, the approach could potentially be generalized to other disease states and immunological phenotypes. In a later analysis, about 17,000 TCR beta sequences were associated with specific HLA alleles at a false discovery rate of 0.05. Three of the identified cytomegalovirus-associated TCR beta chains were confirmed in vitro to be specific for cytomegalovirus antigens. The classifier was reported to diagnose cytomegalovirus status with high specificity and sensitivity in both the original and validation cohorts. A total of 150 or so TCR beta chains were listed by the study as associated with cytomegalovirus. Because some donors lacked HLA typing at each locus, the association tests relied only on the typed subset.

The cohort was made up of approximately 670 healthy bone marrow donors. At the time of sampling, every cohort member was nominally healthy, though immune exposures that went unrecorded were likely present. The donor tested CMV seronegative, placing the donor among the 350 or so seronegative members of the cohort. Every donor gave a peripheral blood sample, and the peripheral blood mononuclear cells from that sample were used for TCR beta sequencing. The Qiagen DNeasy Blood Extraction Kit was used to extract genomic DNA from the blood cell samples. Sequenced: PBMCs. The chain is assembled from TRBV5-1 and TRBJ2-2; the junction holds 7 bases that match TRBD2. The clonotype comes from a female donor in good health and CMV-seronegative. The sequenced DNA: TGCGCCAGCAGCTGGACTAGTCCGAACACCGGGGAGCTGTTTTTT. Its protein product is CASSWTSPNTGELFF.